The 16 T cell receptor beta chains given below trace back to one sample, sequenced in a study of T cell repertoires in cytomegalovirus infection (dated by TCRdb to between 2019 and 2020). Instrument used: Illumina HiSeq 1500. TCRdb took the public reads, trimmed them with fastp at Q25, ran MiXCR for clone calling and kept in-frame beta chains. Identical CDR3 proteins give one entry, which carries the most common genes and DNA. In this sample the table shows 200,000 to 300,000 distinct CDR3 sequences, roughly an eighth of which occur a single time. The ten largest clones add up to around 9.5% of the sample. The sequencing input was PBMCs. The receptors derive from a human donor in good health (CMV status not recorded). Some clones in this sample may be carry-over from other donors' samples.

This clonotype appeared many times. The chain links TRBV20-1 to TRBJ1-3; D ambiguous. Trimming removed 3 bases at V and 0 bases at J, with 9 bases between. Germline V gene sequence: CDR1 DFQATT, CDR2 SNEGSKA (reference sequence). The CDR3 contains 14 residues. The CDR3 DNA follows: TGCAGTGCTAGTGGCACCTCCTCTGGAAACACCATATATTTT. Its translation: CSASGTSSGNTIYF.

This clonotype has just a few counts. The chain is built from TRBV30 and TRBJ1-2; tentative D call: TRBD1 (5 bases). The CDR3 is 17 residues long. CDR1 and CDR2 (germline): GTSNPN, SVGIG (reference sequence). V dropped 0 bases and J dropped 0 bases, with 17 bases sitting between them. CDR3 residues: CAWSVQEVLQANYGYTF. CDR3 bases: TGTGCCTGGAGTGTACAGGAAGTTCTCCAAGCTAACTATGGCTACACCTTC.

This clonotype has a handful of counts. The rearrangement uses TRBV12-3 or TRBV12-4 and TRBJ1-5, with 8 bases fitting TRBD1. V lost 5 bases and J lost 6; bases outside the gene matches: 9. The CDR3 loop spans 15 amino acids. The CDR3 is CASSARTGHVQPQHF. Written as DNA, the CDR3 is TGTGCCAGCAGTGCAAGGACAGGGCATGTTCAGCCCCAGCATTTT.

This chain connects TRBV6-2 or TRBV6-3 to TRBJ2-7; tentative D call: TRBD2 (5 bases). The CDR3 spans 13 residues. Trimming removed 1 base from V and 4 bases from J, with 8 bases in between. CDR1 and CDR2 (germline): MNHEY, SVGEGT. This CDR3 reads CASSYLGVYEQYF. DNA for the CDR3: TGTGCCAGCAGTTACTTGGGAGTTTACGAGCAGTACTTC.

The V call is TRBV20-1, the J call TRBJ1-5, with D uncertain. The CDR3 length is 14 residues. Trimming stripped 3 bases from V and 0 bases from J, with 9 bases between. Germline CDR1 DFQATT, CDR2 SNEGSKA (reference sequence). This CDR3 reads CSARAENSNQPQHF. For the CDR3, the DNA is TGCAGTGCTAGGGCGGAGAATAGCAATCAGCCCCAGCATTTT.

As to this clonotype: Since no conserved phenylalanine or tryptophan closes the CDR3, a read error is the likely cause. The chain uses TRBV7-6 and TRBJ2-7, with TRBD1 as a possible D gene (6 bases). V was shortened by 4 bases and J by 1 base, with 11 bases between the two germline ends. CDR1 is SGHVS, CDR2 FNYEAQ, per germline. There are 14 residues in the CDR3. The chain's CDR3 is CASSSATGSYEQYG. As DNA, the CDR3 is TGTGCCAGCAGCTCAGCGACAGGTTCCTACGAGCAGTACGGC.

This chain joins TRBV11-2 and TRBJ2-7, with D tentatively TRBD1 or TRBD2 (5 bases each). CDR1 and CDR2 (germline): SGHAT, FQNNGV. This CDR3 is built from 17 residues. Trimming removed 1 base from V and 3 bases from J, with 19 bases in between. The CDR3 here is CASSLAIAGGPLYEQYF. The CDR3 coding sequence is TGTGCCAGCAGCTTAGCAATTGCTGGGGGACCCCTCTACGAGCAGTACTTC.

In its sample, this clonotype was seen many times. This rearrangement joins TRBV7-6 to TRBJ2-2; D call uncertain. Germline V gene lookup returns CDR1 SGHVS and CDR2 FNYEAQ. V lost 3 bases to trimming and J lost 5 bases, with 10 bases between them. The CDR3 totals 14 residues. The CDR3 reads CASSLDYLTGELFF. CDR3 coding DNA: TGTGCCAGCAGCTTGGATTACCTTACCGGGGAGCTGTTTTTT.

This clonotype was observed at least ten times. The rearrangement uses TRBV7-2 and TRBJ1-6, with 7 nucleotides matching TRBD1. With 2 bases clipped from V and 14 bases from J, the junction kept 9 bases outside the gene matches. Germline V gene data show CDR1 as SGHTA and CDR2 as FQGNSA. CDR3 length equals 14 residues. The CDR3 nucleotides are TGTGCCAGCAGCTTAAGGGACAGCCGCACGGCCCTCCACTTT. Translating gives CASSLRDSRTALHF.

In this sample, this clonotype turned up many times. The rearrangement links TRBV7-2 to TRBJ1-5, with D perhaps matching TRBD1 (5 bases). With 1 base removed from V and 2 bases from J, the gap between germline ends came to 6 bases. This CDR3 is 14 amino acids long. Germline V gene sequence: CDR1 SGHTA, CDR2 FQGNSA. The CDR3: CASSLVRGNQPQHF. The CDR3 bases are TGTGCCAGCAGCTTAGTCAGGGGCAATCAGCCCCAGCATTTT.

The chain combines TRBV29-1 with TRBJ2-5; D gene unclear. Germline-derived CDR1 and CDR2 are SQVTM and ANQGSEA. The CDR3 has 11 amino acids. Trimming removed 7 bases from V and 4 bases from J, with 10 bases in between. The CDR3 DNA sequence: TGCAGCGCCTTGACCGGAGAGACCCAGTACTTC. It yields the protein CSALTGETQYF.

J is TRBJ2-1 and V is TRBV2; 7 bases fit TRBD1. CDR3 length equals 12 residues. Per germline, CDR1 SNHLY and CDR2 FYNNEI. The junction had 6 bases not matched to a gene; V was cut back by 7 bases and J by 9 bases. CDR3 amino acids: CASTTGSSEQFF. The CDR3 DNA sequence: TGTGCCAGCACGACAGGGTCCAGTGAGCAGTTCTTC.

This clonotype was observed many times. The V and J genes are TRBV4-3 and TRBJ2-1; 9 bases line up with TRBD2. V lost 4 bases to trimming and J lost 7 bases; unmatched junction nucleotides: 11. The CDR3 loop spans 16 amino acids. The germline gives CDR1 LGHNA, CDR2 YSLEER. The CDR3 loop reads CASSPQREAWRNEQFF. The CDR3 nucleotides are TGCGCCAGCAGCCCTCAGCGGGAGGCCTGGAGGAATGAGCAGTTCTTC.

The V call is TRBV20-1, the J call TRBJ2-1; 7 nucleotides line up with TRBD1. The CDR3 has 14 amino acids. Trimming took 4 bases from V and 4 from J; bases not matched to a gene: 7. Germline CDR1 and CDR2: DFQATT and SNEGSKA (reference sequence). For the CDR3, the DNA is TGCAGTGCTATGATCCGGGACAGATACAATGAGCAGTTCTTC. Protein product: CSAMIRDRYNEQFF.

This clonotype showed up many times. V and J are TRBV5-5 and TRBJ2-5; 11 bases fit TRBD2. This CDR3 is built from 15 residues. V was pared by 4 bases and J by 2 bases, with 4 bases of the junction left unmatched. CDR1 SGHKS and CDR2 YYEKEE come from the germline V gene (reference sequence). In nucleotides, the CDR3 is TGTGCCAGCAGCCCTGTAGCGGGGGGGCAAGAGACCCAGTACTTC. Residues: CASSPVAGGQETQYF. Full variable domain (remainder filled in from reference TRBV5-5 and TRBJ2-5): DAGVTQSPTHLIKTRGQQVTLRCSPISGHKSVSWYQQVLGQGPQFIFQYYEKEERGRGNFPDRFSARQFPNYSSELNVNALLLGDSALYLCASSPVAGGQETQYFGPGTRLLVL.

The CDR3 sequence: CSVEDQGDRAGYTF. CDR3 nucleotide sequence: TGCAGCGTTGAAGATCAGGGGGACAGGGCCGGCTACACCTTC. The chain couples TRBV29-1 to TRBJ1-2; 9 bases agree with TRBD1. Trimming at V came to 0 bases and at J to 8 bases, leaving 7 bases not matched to a gene. From germline, CDR1 is SQVTM and CDR2 ANQGSEA. This CDR3 spans 14 amino acids.